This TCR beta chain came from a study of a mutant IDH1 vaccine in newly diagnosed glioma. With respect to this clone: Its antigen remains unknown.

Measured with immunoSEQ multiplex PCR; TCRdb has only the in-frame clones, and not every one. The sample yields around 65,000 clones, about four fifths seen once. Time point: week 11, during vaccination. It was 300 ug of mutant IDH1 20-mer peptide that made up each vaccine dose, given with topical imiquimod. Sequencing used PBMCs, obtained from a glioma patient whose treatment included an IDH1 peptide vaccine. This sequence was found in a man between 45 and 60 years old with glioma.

The CDR3 here is CASSQTDSSYNEQFF. The CDR3, as DNA: TGCGCCAGCAGCCAAACAGACAGCTCCTACAATGAGCAGTTCTTC. The chain employs TRBV4-1 and TRBJ2-1; TRBD1 might be the D (5 bases). The V gene lost 2 bases and the J gene lost 0 bases, with 8 bases spanning the gap. The CDR3 is 15 residues long. The germline CDR1 and CDR2 sequences are MGHRA and YSYEKL.